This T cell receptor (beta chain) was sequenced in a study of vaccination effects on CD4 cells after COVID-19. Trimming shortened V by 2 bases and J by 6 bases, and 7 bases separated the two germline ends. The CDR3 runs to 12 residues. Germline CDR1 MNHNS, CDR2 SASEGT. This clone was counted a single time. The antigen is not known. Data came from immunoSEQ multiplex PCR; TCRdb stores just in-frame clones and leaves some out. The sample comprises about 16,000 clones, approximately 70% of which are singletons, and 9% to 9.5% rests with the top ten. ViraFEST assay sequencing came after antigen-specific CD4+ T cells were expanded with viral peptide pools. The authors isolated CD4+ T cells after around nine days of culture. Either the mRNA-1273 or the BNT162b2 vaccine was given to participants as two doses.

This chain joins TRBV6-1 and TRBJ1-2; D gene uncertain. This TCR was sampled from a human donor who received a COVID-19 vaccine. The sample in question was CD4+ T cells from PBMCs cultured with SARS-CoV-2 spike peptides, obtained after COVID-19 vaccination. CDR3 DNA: TGTGCCAGCAGTGAATCGGGGAATGGCTACACCTTC. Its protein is CASSESGNGYTF.